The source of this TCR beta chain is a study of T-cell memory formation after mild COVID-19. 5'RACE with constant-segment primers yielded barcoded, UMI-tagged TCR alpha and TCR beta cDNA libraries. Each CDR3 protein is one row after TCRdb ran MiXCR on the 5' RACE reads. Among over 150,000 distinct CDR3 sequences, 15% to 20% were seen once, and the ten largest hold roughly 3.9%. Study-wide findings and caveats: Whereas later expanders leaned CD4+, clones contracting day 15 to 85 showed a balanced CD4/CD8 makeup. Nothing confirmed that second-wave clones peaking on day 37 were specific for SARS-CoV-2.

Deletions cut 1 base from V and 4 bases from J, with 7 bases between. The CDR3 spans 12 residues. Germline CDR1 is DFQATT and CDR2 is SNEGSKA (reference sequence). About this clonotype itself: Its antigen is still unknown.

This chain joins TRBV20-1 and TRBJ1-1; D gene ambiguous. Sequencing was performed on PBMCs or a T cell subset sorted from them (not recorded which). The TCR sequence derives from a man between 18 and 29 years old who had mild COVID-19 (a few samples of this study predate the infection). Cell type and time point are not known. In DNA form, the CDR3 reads TGCAGTGCTAGAGTCCTGAGCACTGAAGCTTTCTTT. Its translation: CSARVLSTEAFF.